This T cell receptor (beta chain) was identified in a study of blood T cell repertoires in COVID-19. Only in-frame clones appear in the TCRdb table, and some are missing; sequencing was by immunoSEQ multiplex PCR. The data contain some 110,000 clones, around 90% of them seen just once; the ten biggest clones take up more than 4.5%. The receptor was isolated from a human donor in a cohort sampled during active COVID-19. What was sequenced was peripheral blood.

The DNA of the CDR3 is TGTGCCAGCAGTTACGGGACAGGGGGCAGTCAGCCCCAGCATTTT. As protein: CASSYGTGGSQPQHF. The chain combines TRBV6-2 or TRBV6-3 with TRBJ1-5; 12 nucleotides agree with TRBD1. Unmatched junction bases numbered 2, after V lost 2 bases and J lost 6 bases. The length of the CDR3 is 15 residues. Germline V gene data show CDR1 as MNHEY and CDR2 as SVGEGT.